This TCR beta chain originates from a study of cytomegalovirus exposure and HLA in healthy donors. The CDR3 runs to 13 residues. With 2 bases removed from V and 0 bases from J, the gap between germline ends came to 6 bases. Germline loops: CDR1 SGHKS, CDR2 YYEKEE (reference sequence). PCR was performed using 60 Vbeta and 13 Jbeta primers. This table comes from immunoSEQ multiplex PCR, and its TCRdb copy is limited to in-frame clones, with some not included. The table has over 150,000 clones, around 79% seen once; the top ten hold about 2.2%. The source material was PBMCs. The chain links TRBV5-5 to TRBJ2-7, with a possible D match to TRBD1 (5 bases). This TCR was recovered from a man in his forties in good health and CMV-seronegative. The DNA for the CDR3 is TGTGCCAGCAGCTTCAGGGCCTCCTACGAGCAGTACTTC. Amino acid sequence: CASSFRASYEQYF. The full variable domain, with the rest looked up from reference TRBV5-5 and TRBJ2-7, is DAGVTQSPTHLIKTRGQQVTLRCSPISGHKSVSWYQQVLGQGPQFIFQYYEKEERGRGNFPDRFSARQFPNYSSELNVNALLLGDSALYLCASSFRASYEQYFGPGTRLTVT.